Listed below are T cell receptor beta chains from one sample, sequenced in a study of shared clonotypes between healthy human individuals. Data came from immunoSEQ multiplex PCR; TCRdb stores just in-frame clones and leaves some out. The repertoire includes 2 million to 2.5 million clones, approximately 94% of them detected once, and around 1.1% sits in the top ten. Sequencing was carried out using naive CD8+ T cells sorted from blood. Every receptor here comes from a man younger than 35 in good health. CDR3s include the opening cysteine and the closing phenylalanine or tryptophan. D genes are given only for firm matches. Size is omitted from some rows. Given values are once, few, many or a class for expanded clones.

.	.	TRBV7-9	TRBJ2-6	TGTGCCAGCAGCTTACCATTAGCGGAGGGGGCCAACGTCCTGACTTTC	CASSLPLAEGANVLTF
.	.	TRBV6-5	TRBJ1-1	TGTGCCAGCAGTTTCTCGGAAGGGACTGAAGCTTTCTTT	CASSFSEGTEAFF
.	.	TRBV6-1	TRBJ2-7	TGTGCCAGCAGTGATTACGGGACCTACGAGCAGTACTTC	CASSDYGTYEQYF
.	.	TRBV7-2	TRBJ1-4	TGTGCCAGCAGCTTCTTGTGGGCGGGGGATTGGACTAATGAAAAACTGTTTTTT	CASSFLWAGDWTNEKLFF
.	.	TRBV7-9	TRBJ1-1	TGTGCCAGCAGCTTAGGTCCGGACCCTGAAGCTTTCTTT	CASSLGPDPEAFF
.	.	TRBV5-6	TRBJ2-5	TGTGCCAGCAGCTTGGATGTCCGGTCGGAGACCCAGTACTTC	CASSLDVRSETQYF
.	.	TRBV13	TRBJ2-5	TGTGCCAGCAGCTTAGGCGTATTTAACTACGACCCCCGTCTAGAGACCCAGTACTTC	CASSLGVFNYDPRLETQYF
.	few	TRBV7-9	TRBJ1-2	TGTGCCAGCAGCTTCTTGGGGGGCGCCTATGGCTACACCTTC	CASSFLGGAYGYTF
.	.	TRBV10-3	TRBJ2-3	TGTGCCATCGCTCCCTTGCGGTTCACAGATACGCAGTATTTT	CAIAPLRFTDTQYF
.	.	TRBV27	TRBJ2-7	TGTGCCAGCAGTTTATCAGGGCGGGGTGCGGACGAGCAGTACTTC	CASSLSGRGADEQYF
TRBD2	few	TRBV5-1	TRBJ2-7	TGCGCCAGCAGCTTCGGACTAGCCTACGAGCAGTACTTC	CASSFGLAYEQYF
.	.	TRBV4-1	TRBJ2-3	TGCGCCAGCAGCCAAGACTCAGGGTTAGATACGCAGTATTTT	CASSQDSGLDTQYF
TRBD1	.	TRBV7-6	TRBJ2-7	TGTGCCAGCAGCCCCTTTGGCAGGGGGTACGAGCAGTACTTC	CASSPFGRGYEQYF
TRBD1	.	TRBV4-1	TRBJ1-5	TGCGCCAGCAGCCAAGAGGGACAGGGCGATCAGCCCCAGCATTTT	CASSQEGQGDQPQHF
.	.	TRBV11-2	TRBJ1-4	TGTGCCAGCAGCATAGAGATTCCGGGCCTCACTAATGAAAAACTGTTTTTT	CASSIEIPGLTNEKLFF
.	once	TRBV7-9	TRBJ2-2	TGTGCCAGCAGCTTAGACGCTTTCGGGGGCTTTGCCGGGGAGCTGTTTTTT	CASSLDAFGGFAGELFF
TRBD2	.	TRBV2	TRBJ2-3	TGTGCCAGCAGTGAGGCTAGCGGGGATACAGATACGCAGTATTTT	CASSEASGDTDTQYF
.	.	TRBV7-9	TRBJ2-7	TGTGCCAGCAGTCCTAGGGTAGGCTACGAGCAGTACTTC	CASSPRVGYEQYF
TRBD1	.	TRBV29-1	TRBJ2-7	TGCAGCGTTGCCGGGACAGGGGTCGACGAGCAGTACTTC	CSVAGTGVDEQYF
TRBD1	.	TRBV6-5	TRBJ1-1	TGTGCCAGCTCCCCACAGGGGGCCTGGGACACTGAAGCTTTCTTT	CASSPQGAWDTEAFF
TRBD2	once	TRBV2	TRBJ2-7	TGTGCCAGCAGTAGCGGGGCGTACTACGAGCAGTACTTC	CASSSGAYYEQYF
TRBD1	.	TRBV30	TRBJ2-1	TGTGCCTGGAAGTTTCGGACAGGGGTCATACAAAGGTTGTACAATGAGCAGTTCTTC	CAWKFRTGVIQRLYNEQFF
.	.	TRBV27	TRBJ2-5	TGTGCCAGCAGTTTAGGGGTGGGATTTCAAGAGACCCAGTACTTC	CASSLGVGFQETQYF
TRBD2	.	TRBV2	TRBJ2-7	TGTGCCAGCAGTGATGGGGGAACCGTGGGAGGGGAATACGAGCAGTACTTC	CASSDGGTVGGEYEQYF
TRBD2	.	TRBV5-1	TRBJ2-1	TGCGCCAGCAGCGCACTAGCGGGAGGAACCTACAATGAGCAGTTCTTC	CASSALAGGTYNEQFF
.	once	TRBV1	TRBJ2-3	TGCACCAGCAGCCAAGATAGGGGGCGTCTAGATACGCAGTATTTT	CTSSQDRGRLDTQYF
.	.	TRBV25-1	TRBJ2-5	TGTGCCAGCAGTGAAGCCACCTCGACCCAGTACTTC	CASSEATSTQYF
.	few	TRBV10-1	TRBJ1-2	TGCGCCAGCAGTGCGGGGAGGGACACAGCTAACTATGGCTACACCTTC	CASSAGRDTANYGYTF
TRBD1	.	TRBV11-2	TRBJ2-1	TGTGCCAGCAGCTTGGGACAGGGTTATGAGCAGTTCTTC	CASSLGQGYEQFF
.	.	TRBV5-4	TRBJ2-7	TGTGCCAGCAGCCCGACTGGATACGAGCAGTACTTC	CASSPTGYEQYF
.	.	TRBV9	TRBJ2-7	TGTGCCAGCGGCCACGAGCAGTACTTC	CASGHEQYF
TRBD2	.	TRBV6-6	TRBJ2-7	TGTGCCAGCAGTTACCCGATAGCGGGAGCTTTGTCTGAGCAGTACTTC	CASSYPIAGALSEQYF
.	.	TRBV10-3	TRBJ2-7	TGTGCCATCAGTGAGTCCGCAGGGACCCTATACGAGCAGTACTTC	CAISESAGTLYEQYF
.	.	TRBV2	TRBJ1-1	TGTGCCAGCAGTGAAGCGGGGGCGGTGAGTGAAGCTTTCTTT	CASSEAGAVSEAFF
TRBD2	.	TRBV4-1	TRBJ2-7	TGCGCCAGCAGCCAAGAGGAGCTTGGGGCGGGAGGCTACTCCTACGAGCAGTACTTC	CASSQEELGAGGYSYEQYF
.	.	TRBV9	TRBJ2-3	TGTGCCAGCAGCGTAGAAATAGGGACAGATACGCAGTATTTT	CASSVEIGTDTQYF
TRBD2	.	TRBV27	TRBJ2-2	TGTGCCACTGGGGGCGGGAGGTACACCGGGGAGCTGTTTTTT	CATGGGRYTGELFF
.	.	TRBV6-5	TRBJ2-7	TGTGCCAGCGGGACGGGACGCGGCTACGAGCAGTACTTC	CASGTGRGYEQYF
.	.	TRBV6-5	TRBJ2-7	TGTGCCAGCAGTTACTCGCTCCCCTCCTACGAGCAGTACTTC	CASSYSLPSYEQYF
TRBD1	.	TRBV7-9	TRBJ1-4	TGTGCCAGCAGCGAACAGGGGGCAACTAATGAAAAACTGTTTTTT	CASSEQGATNEKLFF
.	.	TRBV7-9	TRBJ2-5	TGTGCCAGCAGCTTGAACCCTCCAGAGACCCAGTACTTC	CASSLNPPETQYF